This is a list of T cell receptor beta chains from one sample in a study of PD-L1 blockade in urothelial cancer. Only in-frame clones appear in the TCRdb table, and some are missing; sequencing was by immunoSEQ multiplex PCR. Of 38,000 or so clones detected, around 83% appear once; the ten largest clones hold roughly 16%. Sequenced here: PBMCs, sampled around atezolizumab (anti-PD-L1) treatment. Every receptor here comes from a man aged 55 to 70 with urothelial cancer. CDR3s include the opening cysteine and the closing phenylalanine or tryptophan. Fields, in order: V gene, clone size, CDR3 length, D gene, J gene, CDR3 DNA, CDR3 protein. D genes are given only for firm matches. The size field is filled for only some rows; it gives once, few, many or a size class.

v_gene: TRBV5-4; abundance: NA; len: 13; d_gene: TRBD2; j_gene: TRBJ2-1; CDR3nt: TGTGCGGCTAGCGGGAGGGCATACAATGAGCAGTTCTTC; CDR3aa: CAASGRAYNEQFF
v_gene: TRBV7-2; abundance: NA; len: 13; d_gene: NA; j_gene: TRBJ2-7; CDR3nt: TGTGCCAGCAGCTTTAGCGGTGGTTACGAGCAGTACTTC; CDR3aa: CASSFSGGYEQYF
v_gene: TRBV27; abundance: NA; len: 14; d_gene: TRBD2; j_gene: TRBJ2-1; CDR3nt: TGTGCCAGCACCCGGGGGGGGAACTACAATGAGCAGTTCTTC; CDR3aa: CASTRGGNYNEQFF
v_gene: TRBV10-2; abundance: NA; len: 17; d_gene: TRBD2; j_gene: TRBJ2-1; CDR3nt: TGCGCCAGCAAAGGGACTAGCGGGGGGGCCTCCTACAATGAGCAGTTCTTC; CDR3aa: CASKGTSGGASYNEQFF
v_gene: TRBV9; abundance: NA; len: 13; d_gene: NA; j_gene: TRBJ1-5; CDR3nt: TGTGCCAGCAGCGTAGACGGAGCTCAGCCCCAGCATTTT; CDR3aa: CASSVDGAQPQHF
v_gene: TRBV25-1; abundance: once; len: 16; d_gene: TRBD2; j_gene: TRBJ2-5; CDR3nt: TGTGCCAGCAGTGAGACAAGGACTAGCCGAAAAGAGACCCAGTACTTC; CDR3aa: CASSETRTSRKETQYF
v_gene: TRBV27; abundance: few; len: 13; d_gene: NA; j_gene: TRBJ1-1; CDR3nt: TGTGCCAGCAGTGTTCAGGGTAACACTGAAGCTTTCTTT; CDR3aa: CASSVQGNTEAFF
v_gene: TRBV19; abundance: few; len: 13; d_gene: TRBD1; j_gene: TRBJ1-1; CDR3nt: TGTGCCAGTGACCAGGGGGCGTACACTGAAGCTTTCTTT; CDR3aa: CASDQGAYTEAFF
v_gene: TRBV5-1; abundance: NA; len: 13; d_gene: TRBD1; j_gene: TRBJ2-3; CDR3nt: TGCGCCAGCAGCTTGGCGACAGGGAAGAGGAGTCATTTT; CDR3aa: CASSLATGKRSHF
v_gene: TRBV28; abundance: NA; len: 15; d_gene: TRBD1; j_gene: TRBJ1-2; CDR3nt: TGTGCCAGCAGTGATGGGACAGGGGCCCACTATGGCTACACCTTC; CDR3aa: CASSDGTGAHYGYTF
v_gene: TRBV5-1; abundance: NA; len: 16; d_gene: TRBD1; j_gene: TRBJ2-2; CDR3nt: TGCGCCAGCAGCTTGGTCGGGACAGGGGGGACCGGGGAGCTGTTTTTT; CDR3aa: CASSLVGTGGTGELFF
v_gene: TRBV28; abundance: NA; len: 15; d_gene: TRBD1; j_gene: TRBJ1-2; CDR3nt: TGTGCCAGCAGTTCAAGCTCGGGACAGGGGGTTGGCTACACCTTC; CDR3aa: CASSSSSGQGVGYTF
v_gene: TRBV5-1; abundance: NA; len: 15; d_gene: TRBD2; j_gene: TRBJ2-5; CDR3nt: TGCGCCAGCAGCGATGAGACTAGCGGAGAAGAGACCCAGTACTTC; CDR3aa: CASSDETSGEETQYF
v_gene: TRBV28; abundance: NA; len: 15; d_gene: NA; j_gene: TRBJ2-7; CDR3nt: TGTGCCAGCAGTTTGGCTGGGGGCCTCTTGGGCGAGCAGTACTTC; CDR3aa: CASSLAGGLLGEQYF
v_gene: TRBV5-4; abundance: NA; len: 16; d_gene: NA; j_gene: TRBJ2-5; CDR3nt: TGTGCCAGCAGCCCGGGATTCACTAGGATACAAGAGACCCAGTACTTC; CDR3aa: CASSPGFTRIQETQYF
v_gene: TRBV19; abundance: NA; len: 17; d_gene: TRBD1; j_gene: TRBJ1-6; CDR3nt: TGTGCCAGTAGTAGACAGGGGGCAAGAACCCAAAATTCACCCCTCCACTTT; CDR3aa: CASSRQGARTQNSPLHF
v_gene: TRBV2; abundance: few; len: 16; d_gene: TRBD1; j_gene: TRBJ2-5; CDR3nt: TGTGCCAGCAGCATGCAGGGGGCGGGAACGCAAGAGACCCAGTACTTC; CDR3aa: CASSMQGAGTQETQYF
v_gene: TRBV2; abundance: NA; len: 15; d_gene: TRBD1; j_gene: TRBJ1-5; CDR3nt: TGTGCCAGCAGGCAACTGACAGGGGGCGGTCAGCCCCAGCATTTT; CDR3aa: CASRQLTGGGQPQHF
v_gene: TRBV2; abundance: NA; len: 16; d_gene: NA; j_gene: TRBJ2-1; CDR3nt: TGTGCCAGCAGCCCCGGGTTGGGGGGCTCCTACAATGAGCAGTTCTTC; CDR3aa: CASSPGLGGSYNEQFF
v_gene: TRBV11-2; abundance: NA; len: 15; d_gene: TRBD1; j_gene: TRBJ2-7; CDR3nt: TGTGCCAGCAGCTCGGGGGGACAGGGCTCCTACGAGCAGTACTTC; CDR3aa: CASSSGGQGSYEQYF
v_gene: TRBV6-1; abundance: few; len: 11; d_gene: NA; j_gene: TRBJ1-1; CDR3nt: TGTGCCAGCAGTGCTTTTGCTGAAGCTTTCTTT; CDR3aa: CASSAFAEAFF
v_gene: TRBV6-7; abundance: NA; len: 16; d_gene: NA; j_gene: TRBJ2-1; CDR3nt: TGTGCCAGCAGTTACTCGTCGGGAGAAAAGAACAATGAGCAGTTCTTC; CDR3aa: CASSYSSGEKNNEQFF
v_gene: TRBV30; abundance: NA; len: 10; d_gene: NA; j_gene: TRBJ1-2; CDR3nt: TGTGCCTGGGGAGATTATGGCTACACCTTC; CDR3aa: CAWGDYGYTF
v_gene: TRBV6-5; abundance: NA; len: 15; d_gene: NA; j_gene: TRBJ1-6; CDR3nt: TGTGCCAGCAGTTCGACTCGCTCCTATAATTCACCCCTCCACTTT; CDR3aa: CASSSTRSYNSPLHF